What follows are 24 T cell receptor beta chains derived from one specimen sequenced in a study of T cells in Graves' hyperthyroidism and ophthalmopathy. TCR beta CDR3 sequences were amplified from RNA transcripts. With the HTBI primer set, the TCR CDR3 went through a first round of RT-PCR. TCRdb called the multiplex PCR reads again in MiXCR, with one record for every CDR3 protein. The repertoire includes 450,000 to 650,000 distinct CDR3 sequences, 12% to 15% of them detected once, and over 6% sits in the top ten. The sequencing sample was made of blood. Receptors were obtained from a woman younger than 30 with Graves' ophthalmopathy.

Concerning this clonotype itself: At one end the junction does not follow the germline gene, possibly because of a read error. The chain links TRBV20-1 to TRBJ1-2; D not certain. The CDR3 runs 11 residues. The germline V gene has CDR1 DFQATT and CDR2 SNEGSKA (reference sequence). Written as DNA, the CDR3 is TGCAGTGCCGAGCGCGGATCGCTGAGCGCCTTC. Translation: CSAERGSLSAF.

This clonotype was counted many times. CDR3 sequence: CASSLPRRTRLPYEQYF. The CDR3 DNA reads TGTGCCAGCAGCTTACCCCGACGGACAAGGCTACCCTACGAGCAGTACTTC. The genes are TRBV7-2 and TRBJ2-7; weak D call: TRBD1 (5 bases). Trimming left V 2 bases short and J 2 bases short, with 19 bases between. Germline V gene data show CDR1 as SGHTA and CDR2 as FQGNSA. The CDR3 totals 17 residues.

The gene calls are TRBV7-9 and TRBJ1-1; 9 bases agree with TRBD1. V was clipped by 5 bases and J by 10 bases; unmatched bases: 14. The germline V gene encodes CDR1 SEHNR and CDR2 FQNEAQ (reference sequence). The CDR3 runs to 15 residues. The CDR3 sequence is CASSPRVRDRVLAFF. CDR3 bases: TGTGCCAGCAGCCCCCGAGTCCGGGACAGGGTATTAGCTTTCTTT.

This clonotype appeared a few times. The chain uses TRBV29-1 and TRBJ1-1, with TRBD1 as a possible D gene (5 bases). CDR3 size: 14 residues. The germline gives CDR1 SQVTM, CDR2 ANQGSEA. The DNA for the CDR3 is TGCTTGGCGTACCACGGGGCCCGGAACACTGAAGCTTTCTTT. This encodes CLAYHGARNTEAFF.

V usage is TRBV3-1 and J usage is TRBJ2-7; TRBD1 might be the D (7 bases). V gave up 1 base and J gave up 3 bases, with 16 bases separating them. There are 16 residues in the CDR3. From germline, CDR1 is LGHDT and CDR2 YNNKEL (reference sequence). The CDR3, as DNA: TGTGCCAGCAGCCAAGCAGGGGGGACGATGAACTACGAGCAGTACTTC. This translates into CASSQAGGTMNYEQYF.

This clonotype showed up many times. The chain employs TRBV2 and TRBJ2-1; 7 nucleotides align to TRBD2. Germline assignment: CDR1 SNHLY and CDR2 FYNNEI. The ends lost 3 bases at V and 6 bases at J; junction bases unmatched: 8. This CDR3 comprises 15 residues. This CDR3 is CASSETSPFGNEQFF. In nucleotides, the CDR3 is TGTGCCAGCAGTGAGACTAGCCCCTTTGGCAATGAGCAGTTCTTC.

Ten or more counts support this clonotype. In DNA form, the CDR3 reads TGCGCCAGCAGCATTCGGGACTCGCTTCTCGAGCAGTACTTC. This gives the protein CASSIRDSLLEQYF. The chain has TRBV5-1 and TRBJ2-7, with D perhaps matching TRBD2 (6 bases). CDR3 size: 14 residues. V lost 4 bases and J 6 bases, leaving 17 bases between the germline ends. Looked up from germline, CDR1 is SGHRS and CDR2 is YFSETQ.

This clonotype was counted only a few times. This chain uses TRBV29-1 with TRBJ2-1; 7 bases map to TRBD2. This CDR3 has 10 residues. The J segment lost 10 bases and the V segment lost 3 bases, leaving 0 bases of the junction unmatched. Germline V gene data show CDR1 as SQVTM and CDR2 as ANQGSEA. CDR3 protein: CSVDGREQFF. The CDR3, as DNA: TGCAGCGTTGACGGGAGGGAGCAGTTCTTC.

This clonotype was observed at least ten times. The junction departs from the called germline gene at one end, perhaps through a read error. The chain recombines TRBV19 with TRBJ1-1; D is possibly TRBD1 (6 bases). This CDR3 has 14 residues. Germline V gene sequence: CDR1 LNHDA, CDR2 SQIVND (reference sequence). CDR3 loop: CASIPRRGNAEAFF. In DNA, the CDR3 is TGTGCCAGTATTCCCCGGAGGGGGAACGCTGAAGCTTTCTTT.

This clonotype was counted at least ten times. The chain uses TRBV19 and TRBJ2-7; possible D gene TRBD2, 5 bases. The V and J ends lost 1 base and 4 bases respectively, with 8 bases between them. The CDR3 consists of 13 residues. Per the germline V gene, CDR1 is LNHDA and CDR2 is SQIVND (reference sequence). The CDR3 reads CASSIATGYEQYF. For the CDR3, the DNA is TGTGCCAGTAGTATAGCCACGGGGTACGAGCAGTACTTC. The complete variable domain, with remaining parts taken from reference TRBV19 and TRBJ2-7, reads DGGITQSPKYLFRKEGQNVTLSCEQNLNHDAMYWYRQDPGQGLRLIYYSQIVNDFQKGDIAEGYSVSREKKESFPLTVTSAQKNPTAFYLCASSIATGYEQYFGPGTRLTVT.

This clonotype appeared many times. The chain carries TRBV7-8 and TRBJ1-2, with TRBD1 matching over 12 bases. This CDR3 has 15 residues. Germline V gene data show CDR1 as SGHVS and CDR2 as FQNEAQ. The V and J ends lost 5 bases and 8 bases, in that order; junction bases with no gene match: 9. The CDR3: CASSPGTGGVKGYTF. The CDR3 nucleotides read TGTGCCAGCAGCCCCGGGACAGGGGGCGTGAAGGGCTACACCTTC.

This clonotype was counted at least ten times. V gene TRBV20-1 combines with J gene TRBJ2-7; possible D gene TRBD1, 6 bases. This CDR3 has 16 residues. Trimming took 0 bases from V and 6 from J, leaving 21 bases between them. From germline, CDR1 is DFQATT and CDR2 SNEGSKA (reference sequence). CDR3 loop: CSARDRRGKQGLEQYF. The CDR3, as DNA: TGCAGTGCTAGAGATAGAAGGGGAAAACAGGGCCTCGAGCAGTACTTC.

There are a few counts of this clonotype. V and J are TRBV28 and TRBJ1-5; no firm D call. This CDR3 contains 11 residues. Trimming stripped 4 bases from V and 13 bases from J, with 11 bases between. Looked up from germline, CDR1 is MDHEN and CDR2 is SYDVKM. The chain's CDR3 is CASSSFPLQHF. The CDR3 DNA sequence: TGTGCCAGCAGTTCCTTTCCATTACAGCATTTT.

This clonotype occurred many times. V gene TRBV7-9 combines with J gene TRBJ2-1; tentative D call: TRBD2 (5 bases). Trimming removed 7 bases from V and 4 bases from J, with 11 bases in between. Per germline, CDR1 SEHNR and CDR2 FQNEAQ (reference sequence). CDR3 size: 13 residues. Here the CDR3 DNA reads TGTGCCAGCAACAGCGGTTTGTACAATGAGCAGTTCTTC. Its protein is CASNSGLYNEQFF.

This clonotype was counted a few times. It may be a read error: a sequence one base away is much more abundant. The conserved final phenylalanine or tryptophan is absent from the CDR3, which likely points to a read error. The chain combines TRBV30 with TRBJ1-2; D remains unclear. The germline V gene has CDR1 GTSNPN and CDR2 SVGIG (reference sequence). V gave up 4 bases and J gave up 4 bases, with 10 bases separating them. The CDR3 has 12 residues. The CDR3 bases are TGTGCCTGGAATGCAGCCACCTATGGCTACACCCTC. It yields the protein CAWNAATYGYTL.

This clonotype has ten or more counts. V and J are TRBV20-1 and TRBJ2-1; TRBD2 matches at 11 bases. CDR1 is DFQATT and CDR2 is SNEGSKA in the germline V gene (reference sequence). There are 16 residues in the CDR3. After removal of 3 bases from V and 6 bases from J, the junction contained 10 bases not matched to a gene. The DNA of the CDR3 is TGCAGTGCTAGGGGGACTAGCGGAATTGGGGGCAATGAGCAGTTCTTC. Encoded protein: CSARGTSGIGGNEQFF.

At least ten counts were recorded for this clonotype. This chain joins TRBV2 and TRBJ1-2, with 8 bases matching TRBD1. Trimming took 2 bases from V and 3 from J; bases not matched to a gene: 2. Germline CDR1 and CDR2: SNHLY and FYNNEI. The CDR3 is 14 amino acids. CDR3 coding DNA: TGTGCCAGCAGTGAACAGGGGGCAGACTATGGCTACACCTTC. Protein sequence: CASSEQGADYGYTF.

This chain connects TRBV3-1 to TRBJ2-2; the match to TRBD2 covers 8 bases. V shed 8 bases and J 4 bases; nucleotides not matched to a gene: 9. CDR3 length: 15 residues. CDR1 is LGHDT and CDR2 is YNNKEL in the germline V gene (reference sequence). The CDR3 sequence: CASSMREVFTGELFF. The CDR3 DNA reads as TGTGCCAGCTCCATGCGGGAGGTTTTCACCGGGGAGCTGTTTTTT. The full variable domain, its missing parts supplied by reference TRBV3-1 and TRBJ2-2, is DTAVSQTPKYLVTQMGNDKSIKCEQNLGHDTMYWYKQDSKKFLKIMFSYNNKELIINETVPNRFSPKSPDKAHLNLHINSLELGDSAVYFCASSMREVFTGELFFGEGSRLTVL.

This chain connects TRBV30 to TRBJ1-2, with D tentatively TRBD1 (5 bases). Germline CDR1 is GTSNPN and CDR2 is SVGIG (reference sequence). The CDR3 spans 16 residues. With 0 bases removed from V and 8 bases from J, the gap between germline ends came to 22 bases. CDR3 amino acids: CAWSVWGARGGGGYTF. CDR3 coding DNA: TGTGCCTGGAGTGTATGGGGCGCCCGAGGTGGAGGCGGCTACACCTTC.

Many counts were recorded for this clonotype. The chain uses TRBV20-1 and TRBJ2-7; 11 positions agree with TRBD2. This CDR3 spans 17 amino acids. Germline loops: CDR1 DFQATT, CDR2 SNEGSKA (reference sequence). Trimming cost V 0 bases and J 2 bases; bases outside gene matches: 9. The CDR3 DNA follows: TGCAGTGCTAGAGATCAACTAGCGGGAGACCTAGCCTACGAGCAGTACTTC. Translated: CSARDQLAGDLAYEQYF.

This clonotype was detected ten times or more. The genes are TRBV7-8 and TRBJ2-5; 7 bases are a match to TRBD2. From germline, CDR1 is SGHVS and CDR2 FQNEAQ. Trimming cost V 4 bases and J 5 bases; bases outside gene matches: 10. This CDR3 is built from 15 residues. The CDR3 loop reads CASSSNFGGWETQYF. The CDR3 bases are TGTGCCAGCAGCTCAAACTTCGGGGGGTGGGAGACCCAGTACTTC.

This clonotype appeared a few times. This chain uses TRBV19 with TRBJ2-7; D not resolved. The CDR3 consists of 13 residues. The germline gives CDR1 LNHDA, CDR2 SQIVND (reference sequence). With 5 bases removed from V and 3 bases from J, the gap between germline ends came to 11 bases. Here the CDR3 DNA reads TGTGCCAGTAGTCCCCGGATGAGCTACGAGCAGTACTTC. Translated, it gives CASSPRMSYEQYF.

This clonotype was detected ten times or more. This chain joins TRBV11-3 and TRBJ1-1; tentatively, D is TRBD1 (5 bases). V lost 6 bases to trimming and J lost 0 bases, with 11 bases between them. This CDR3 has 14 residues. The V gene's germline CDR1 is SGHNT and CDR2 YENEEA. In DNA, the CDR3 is TGTGCCAGCAGGCCTGGACACCTGAACACTGAAGCTTTCTTT. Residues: CASRPGHLNTEAFF.

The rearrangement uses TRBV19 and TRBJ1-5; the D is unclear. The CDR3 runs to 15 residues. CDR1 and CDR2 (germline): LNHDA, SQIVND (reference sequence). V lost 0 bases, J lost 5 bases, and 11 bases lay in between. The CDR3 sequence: CASSIDLEGHQPQHF. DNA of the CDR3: TGTGCCAGTAGTATAGATCTGGAGGGCCATCAGCCCCAGCATTTT.